This section outlines one TCR beta chain sequence together with its context. What it binds is unknown. The V end lost 6 bases, the J end lost 5 bases, and 16 bases lay between the germline ends. The CDR3 length is 14 residues. CDR1 is SNHLY, CDR2 FYNNEI, per germline. Samples were assayed with immunoSEQ v3.0 at survey level. Sequenced by immunoSEQ multiplex PCR; TCRdb stores in-frame clones only, minus some. The sample lists around 7,800 clones; about 76% were seen once. The sample originates from a study of long-term antiretroviral therapy in people with HIV. Whole-study findings and limits: Compared with controls, HIV repertoires showed narrower CDR3 length ranges.

The sample in question was unsorted PBMCs, obtained around 0.9 years before starting antiretroviral therapy. This receptor was taken from a man between 35 and 55 years old with HIV. This chain uses TRBV2 with TRBJ1-2; D possibly corresponds to TRBD1 (5 bases). CDR3 in amino acids: CASSPVGGEYGYTF. The DNA for the CDR3 is TGTGCCAGCAGCCCCGTTGGGGGAGAGTATGGCTACACCTTC. The variable domain in full, completed from reference TRBV2 and TRBJ1-2, reads EPEVTQTPSHQVTQMGQEVILRCVPISNHLYFYWYRQILGQKVEFLVSFYNNEISEKSEIFDDQFSVERPDGSNFTLKIRSTKLEDSAMYFCASSPVGGEYGYTFGSGTRLTVV.